This T cell receptor beta chain was recorded in a study of OX40 agonist ivuxolimab in advanced cancers. Study overall: The patients received agonistic anti-OX40 (CD134) antibody ivuxolimab.

On this clone itself: Its antigen is not identified.

Excluded were patients having autoimmune disease history or systemic immunosuppression. At baseline, cycle 4 day 1, and cycle 7 day 1, blood was sampled. Overall study results and limits: Fewer expanded clones were found on average in CD4+ than in CD8+ T cells.

Produced via immunoSEQ multiplex PCR; TCRdb's table is partial and in-frame only. The sample lists some 70,000 clones, around 93% occurring once. The germline gives CDR1 SQVTM, CDR2 ANQGSEA. V gave up 8 bases and J gave up 6 bases; unmatched junction bases: 9. The CDR3 spans 14 residues. The sample in question was CD4+ or CD8+ T cells sorted from blood, obtained in a trial of the OX40 agonist ivuxolimab. The source is an adult with an advanced solid tumor such as melanoma, head and neck, liver or kidney cancer. This sequence joins TRBV29-1 and TRBJ2-1, with 11 positions matching TRBD2. The CDR3 spells CSSPLAGVSNEQFF. The CDR3 DNA sequence: TGCAGCAGCCCACTAGCGGGAGTATCCAATGAGCAGTTCTTC.